This passage covers 17 T cell receptor beta chains from one sample sequenced in a study of cytotoxic CD8 clonotypes in ibrutinib-treated CLL. TCRdb's copy holds only in-frame clones and misses some; the assay was immunoSEQ multiplex PCR. The repertoire has over 150,000 clones, 55% to 85% of them found once; the top ten carry about an eighth. The sequencing used PBMCs, collected after 24 months of ibrutinib treatment. The receptors here all came from a human donor with chronic lymphocytic leukemia.

This chain links TRBV7-2 with TRBJ2-1, with 10 nucleotides matching TRBD2. Per the germline V gene, CDR1 is SGHTA and CDR2 is FQGNSA. The length of the CDR3 is 16 residues. Germline trimming cut 0 bases from V and 4 bases from J; bases unmatched to any gene: 3. The CDR3 coding sequence is TGTGCCAGCAGCTTAGCACCGGGACTAGCGTACAATGAGCAGTTCTTC. Translating it yields CASSLAPGLAYNEQFF.

The rearrangement joins TRBV12-2 to TRBJ2-5; the table gives TRBD2 as D, unverified against the DNA. TRBV12-2 is labeled a pseudogene. This CDR3 has 15 residues. CDR3 DNA sequence: TGTGCAAGTCGCTTCGAGGTCACTAGACGGGAGACCCAGTACTTC. Protein product: CASRFEVTRRETQYF.

This chain joins TRBV18 and TRBJ2-6, with D maybe TRBD1 (5 bases). Trimming shortened V by 3 bases and J by 4 bases, and 16 bases separated the two germline ends. CDR1 and CDR2 from the germline V gene are KGHSH and LQKENI. The CDR3 is made up of 17 amino acids. CDR3 nucleotides: TGTGCCAGCTCACCCTCGGGTTTTACAGGCGGGGCCAACGTCCTGACTTTC. It yields the protein CASSPSGFTGGANVLTF.

This clone appeared once. This chain joins TRBV7-2 and TRBJ2-5, with TRBD2 as a possible D gene (6 bases). CDR3 length: 12 amino acids. The germline V and J ends were trimmed by 3 bases and 9 bases, with 11 bases remaining between them. Germline loops: CDR1 SGHTA, CDR2 FQGNSA. The CDR3 nucleotides are TGTGCCAGCAGCTTGGGGGGTGGGGCCCAGTACTTC. Translation: CASSLGGGAQYF.

This clone was detected a few times. V is TRBV29-1 and J is TRBJ2-2; possibly TRBD1 or TRBD2 for D (6 bases each). CDR1 and CDR2 (germline): SQVTM, ANQGSEA. V lost 6 bases, J lost 5 bases, and 22 bases lay in between. The CDR3 has 16 residues. Here the CDR3 DNA reads TGCAGCGTCGTTATCCCGGAGGGGGAAAGGACCGGGGAGCTGTTTTTT. This codes for CSVVIPEGERTGELFF.

This clone was seen more than once but under ten times. The J gene is TRBJ2-1, the V gene TRBV6-6, with D possibly matching TRBD1 (6 bases). Trimming pared 2 bases from V and 7 bases from J, leaving 15 bases between. The CDR3 length is 15 residues. Germline CDR1 is MNHNY and CDR2 is SVGAGI (reference sequence). The CDR3 sequence is CASSYIQGPANEQFF. CDR3 DNA sequence: TGTGCCAGCAGTTACATCCAGGGGCCGGCGAATGAGCAGTTCTTC.

The rearrangement uses TRBV5-1 and TRBJ2-7; TRBD2 agrees at 9 bases. The CDR3 totals 15 residues. V trimming: 1 base; J trimming: 4 bases; junction bases outside the gene matches: 6. The germline V gene encodes CDR1 SGHRS and CDR2 YFSETQ. This CDR3 reads CASSLFLAGNYEQYF. Written as DNA, the CDR3 is TGCGCCAGCAGCTTGTTCCTAGCGGGAAATTACGAGCAGTACTTC.

This clone appeared a few times. The chain joins TRBV10-3 to TRBJ1-1; weak D call: TRBD1 (6 bases). The CDR3 loop spans 13 amino acids. The V and J ends lost 7 bases and 3 bases respectively, with 12 bases between them. Germline V gene lookup returns CDR1 ENHRY and CDR2 SYGVKD. CDR3 DNA sequence: TGTGCCATCAATGTGGGGGCGCACACTGAAGCTTTCTTT. Its translation: CAINVGAHTEAFF.

The rearrangement uses TRBV20-1 and TRBJ2-1; unclear D gene. Looked up from germline, CDR1 is DFQATT and CDR2 is SNEGSKA (reference sequence). V lost 4 bases and J 10 bases, leaving 11 bases between the germline ends. The CDR3 spans 11 residues. CDR3: CSATLLGEQFF. The CDR3 DNA reads TGCAGTGCTACTTTACTTGGCGAGCAGTTCTTC.

The chain employs TRBV21-1 and TRBJ1-1; TRBD1 is taken as the D call from the table, unchecked against the DNA. TRBV21-1 is termed a pseudogene. The CDR3 sequence is 15 residues long. CDR3 bases: TGTGCCAGCAGCAAAGTGAGCAGGAAGAACACTGAAGCTTTCTTT. It encodes CASSKVSRKNTEAFF.

This clone has a handful of counts. The J gene is TRBJ1-2, the V gene TRBV29-1; no clear D gene. Germline V gene data show CDR1 as SQVTM and CDR2 as ANQGSEA. The V end was cut by 3 bases, the J end by 3 bases, with 11 bases between. The CDR3 is 13 residues long. This chain's CDR3 is CSVDSQTHYGYTF. Here the CDR3 DNA reads TGCAGCGTTGACAGTCAGACCCACTATGGCTACACCTTC.

The gene calls are TRBV9 and TRBJ1-1, with D perhaps TRBD1 (5 bases). Trimming cost V 0 bases and J 5 bases, with 20 bases left between them. Germline CDR1 reads SGDLS; CDR2 reads YYNGEE. The CDR3 runs to 17 residues. In nucleotides, the CDR3 is TGTGCCAGCAGCGTAGCCGTCGGAGGGAGGGGCCGGACTGAAGCTTTCTTT. It encodes CASSVAVGGRGRTEAFF.

DNA for the CDR3: TGTGCCAGCAGTTCCCAACTCCGTCCAGGGGGTCGGGAGACCCAGTACTTC. This encodes CASSSQLRPGGRETQYF. V gene TRBV27 combines with J gene TRBJ2-5, with 7 bases lining up with TRBD1. Germline CDR1 reads MNHEY; CDR2 reads SMNVEV (reference sequence). This CDR3 comprises 17 residues. The V segment lost 4 bases and the J segment 5 bases; nucleotides outside the gene matches: 16.

The chain combines TRBV27 with TRBJ2-3; D is unresolved. V gave up 0 bases and J gave up 1 base, with 8 bases separating them. The germline V gene encodes CDR1 MNHEY and CDR2 SMNVEV (reference sequence). The CDR3 has 15 amino acids. CDR3 region: CASSLSLLGTDTQYF. In DNA, the CDR3 is TGTGCCAGCAGTTTATCCCTGCTGGGCACAGATACGCAGTATTTT.

The CDR3 DNA reads as TGTGCCAGCAGTCTGACTAGCGGGAGTTGGGATGAGCAGTTCTTC. It codes for CASSLTSGSWDEQFF. The rearrangement joins TRBV6-5 to TRBJ2-1; 12 nucleotides line up with TRBD2. Germline-derived CDR1 and CDR2 are MNHEY and SVGAGI. CDR3 size: 15 residues. Trimming took 5 bases from V and 8 from J; bases not matched to a gene: 7.

This rearrangement joins TRBV4-2 to TRBJ2-1; 7 nucleotides line up with TRBD2. J lost 6 bases, V lost 0 bases, and 5 bases had no gene match. The V gene's germline CDR1 is LGHNA and CDR2 YNFKEQ. The CDR3 sequence is 15 residues long. The chain's CDR3 is CASSQDGGSTNEQFF. The CDR3 DNA sequence: TGTGCCAGCAGCCAAGATGGCGGGAGTACCAATGAGCAGTTCTTC.

Only one count was recorded for this clone. The chain recombines TRBV5-1 with TRBJ2-1, with 7 nucleotides matching TRBD2. The V gene's germline CDR1 is SGHRS and CDR2 YFSETQ. This CDR3 has 16 residues. Trimming cost V 1 base and J 2 bases; bases outside gene matches: 6. CDR3 nucleotides: TGCGCCAGCAGCTTGACCGGGCTAGCGGCCTACAATGAGCAGTTCTTC. Its translation is CASSLTGLAAYNEQFF.